Below are 4 T cell receptor beta chains sequenced from a single sample in a study of T-cell memory formation after mild COVID-19. One entry per CDR3 protein results from TCRdb running MiXCR on the 5' RACE reads. This sample has about 180,000 distinct CDR3 sequences, with about 18% found just once. Sequencing used PBMCs or a T cell subset sorted from them (not recorded which). These receptors all stem from a man between 18 and 35 years old who had mild COVID-19 (a few samples of this study predate the infection). Cell type and time point are not known.

Only a few counts were recorded for this clonotype. The chain couples TRBV7-2 to TRBJ1-6, with D unclear. This CDR3 has 12 amino acids. Germline V gene sequence: CDR1 SGHTA, CDR2 FQGNSA. The ends were cut back, 2 bases at V and 6 bases at J, with 2 bases in the middle. The CDR3 reads CASSLINSPLHF. CDR3 in DNA: TGTGCCAGCAGCTTAATTAATTCACCCCTCCACTTT.

The chain uses TRBV5-1 and TRBJ2-3; weak D call: TRBD2 (5 bases). This CDR3 has 14 residues. From germline, CDR1 is SGHRS and CDR2 YFSETQ. Trimming took off 4 bases at V and 1 base at J, with 10 bases between the two ends. In DNA form, the CDR3 reads TGCGCCAGCAGCCCCGAGGGCCGCACAGATACGCAGTATTTT. The encoded protein is CASSPEGRTDTQYF. Complete variable domain (other parts from reference TRBV5-1 and TRBJ2-3): KAGVTQTPRYLIKTRGQQVTLSCSPISGHRSVSWYQQTPGQGLQFLFEYFSETQRNKGNFPGRFSGRQFSNSRSEMNVSTLELGDSALYLCASSPEGRTDTQYFGPGTRLTVL.

This clonotype was counted many times. The gene calls are TRBV5-1 and TRBJ2-3; 9 positions agree with TRBD2. J gave up 3 bases and V 5 bases, and 7 bases lay outside the gene matches. Germline CDR1 is SGHRS and CDR2 is YFSETQ. The CDR3 is made up of 15 amino acids. The CDR3 coding sequence is TGCGCCAGCAGACTTAGCGGGGGATGGACAGATACGCAGTATTTT. Translation: CASRLSGGWTDTQYF.

This clonotype showed up just a few times. Compared with germline, one end of the junction differs, possibly owing to a read error. Here the CDR3 reads CASSFGTGVDNEQFF. For the CDR3, the DNA is TGTGCTAGCAGCTTCGGGACAGGGGTTGACAATGAGCAGTTCTTC. This rearrangement joins TRBV7-7 to TRBJ2-1; 10 nucleotides agree with TRBD1. Looked up from germline, CDR1 is SSHAT and CDR2 is FNYEAQ (reference sequence). CDR3 length equals 15 residues. Based on the CDR3 plus reference TRBV7-7 and TRBJ2-1, the full variable domain is GAGVSQSPRYKVTKRGQDVTLRCDPISSHATLYWYQQALGQGPEFLTYFNYEAQPDKSGLPSDRFSAERPEGSISTLTIQRTEQRDSAMYRCASSFGTGVDNEQFFGPGTRLTVL.